This T cell receptor (beta chain) was obtained from a study of Ad26.COV2.S vaccination and SARS-CoV-2 variants. Study information: Doses of Ad26.COV2.S were injected into muscle once or twice, 56 days apart. Whole-study results and caveats: People who got the vaccine or the placebo had similar non-spike TCR breadth. In TCR breadth and depth analyses, total T cell responses may have been underestimated.

Treatment specified: around 19 received Ad26.COV2.S at low or high dose, single or two shots; about 5 received placebo; per-sample allocation not given. Sampling was done on day 63 after the first vaccine or placebo injection. Boston hosted the donor, who was an adult aged 18-55 years. Per germline, CDR1 SGHRS and CDR2 YFSETQ. This CDR3 has 17 amino acids. After removal of 3 bases from V and 0 bases from J, the junction contained 9 bases not matched to a gene. In the case of this clone: The antigen is not known.

Some clones are missing from TCRdb's copy, which holds only in-frame ones; the method was immunoSEQ multiplex PCR. The data hold around 450,000 clones, with approximately 90% observed a single time. This chain uses TRBV5-1 with TRBJ2-3, with 8 bases matching TRBD2. This clonotype was obtained from a person between 18 and 60 years old who received the Ad26.COV2.S COVID-19 vaccine or a placebo. The sequencing here drew on peripheral blood, taken in a trial of Ad26.COV2.S vaccine versus placebo. CDR3 coding DNA: TGCGCCAGCAGCTCCGCGGGGGGCCCTACTAGCACAGATACGCAGTATTTT. Encoded protein: CASSSAGGPTSTDTQYF.